Listed below are T cell receptor beta chains from one sample, sequenced in a study of blood T cell repertoires in COVID-19. Profiled with immunoSEQ multiplex PCR; TCRdb holds only in-frame clones, not every one. The data hold roughly 120,000 clones, with around 85% observed a single time. The specimen was peripheral blood. Receptor source: a woman aged 80 or older with COVID-19, enrolled during active disease. CDR3s include the opening cysteine and the closing phenylalanine or tryptophan. Part of the rows lack a size; the others show once, few, many or a class for expanded clones.

j_call: TRBJ2-7; v_call: TRBV27; clone_size: .; cdr3_aa: CASSLSPGLGEQYF
j_call: TRBJ2-7; v_call: TRBV23-1; clone_size: .; cdr3_aa: CASSHLARGQGAYEQYF
j_call: TRBJ1-3; v_call: TRBV29-1; clone_size: .; cdr3_aa: CSAIGQTGNTIYF
j_call: TRBJ1-2; v_call: TRBV20-1; clone_size: .; cdr3_aa: CSASRAGRAPYGYTF
j_call: TRBJ1-1; v_call: TRBV9; clone_size: once; cdr3_aa: CASSVGGQGRTEAFF
j_call: TRBJ1-1; v_call: TRBV7-9; clone_size: .; cdr3_aa: CASSRTDTEAFF
j_call: TRBJ2-3; v_call: TRBV5-1; clone_size: once; cdr3_aa: CASSVALARGADTQYF
j_call: TRBJ2-4; v_call: TRBV3-1/TRBV3-2; clone_size: .; cdr3_aa: CASSQFMVSVAKNIQYF
j_call: TRBJ2-1; v_call: TRBV29-1; clone_size: .; cdr3_aa: CSVAEQGGISNEQFF
j_call: TRBJ1-2; v_call: TRBV5-5; clone_size: .; cdr3_aa: CASSSDSLYGYTF
j_call: TRBJ1-1; v_call: TRBV6-5; clone_size: once; cdr3_aa: CASSYFTGANTEAFF
j_call: TRBJ1-4; v_call: TRBV4-3; clone_size: .; cdr3_aa: CASSQGTGVQANEKLFF
j_call: TRBJ1-2; v_call: TRBV6-5; clone_size: .; cdr3_aa: CASSYDSGYLYGYTF
j_call: TRBJ1-4; v_call: TRBV28; clone_size: once; cdr3_aa: CASSLPGSTNEKLFF
j_call: TRBJ1-1; v_call: TRBV5-5; clone_size: .; cdr3_aa: CASSLVTGGFDTEAFF
j_call: TRBJ2-1; v_call: TRBV24-1; clone_size: once; cdr3_aa: CATSDPDTISYNEQFF
j_call: TRBJ1-5; v_call: TRBV6-2/TRBV6-3; clone_size: once; cdr3_aa: CASSPREGRGNQPQHF
j_call: TRBJ2-7; v_call: TRBV27; clone_size: .; cdr3_aa: CASSDSGTYEQYF
j_call: TRBJ2-7; v_call: TRBV4-3; clone_size: .; cdr3_aa: CASSQEAAGVNEQYF
j_call: TRBJ1-5; v_call: TRBV6-5; clone_size: .; cdr3_aa: CASKGQGIINQPQHF
j_call: TRBJ2-1; v_call: TRBV28; clone_size: once; cdr3_aa: CAGTDRGSPNEQFF
j_call: TRBJ1-3; v_call: TRBV7-2; clone_size: .; cdr3_aa: CASRKTGGNTIYF
j_call: TRBJ2-1; v_call: TRBV4-2; clone_size: .; cdr3_aa: CASTLTATRMWNEQFF
j_call: TRBJ1-5; v_call: TRBV7-9; clone_size: many; cdr3_aa: CASSLEAGGNQPQHF
j_call: TRBJ1-3; v_call: TRBV6-2/TRBV6-3; clone_size: .; cdr3_aa: CASSYRRDIGNTIYF
j_call: TRBJ2-1; v_call: TRBV9; clone_size: .; cdr3_aa: CASSVAGGPYNEQFF
j_call: TRBJ2-6; v_call: TRBV11-2; clone_size: once; cdr3_aa: CASSFGLSGANVLTF
j_call: TRBJ2-1; v_call: TRBV2; clone_size: .; cdr3_aa: CASSASGTTYNEQFF
j_call: TRBJ2-2; v_call: TRBV6-4; clone_size: .; cdr3_aa: CASSEREAGELFF
j_call: TRBJ2-5; v_call: TRBV18; clone_size: .; cdr3_aa: CASSPPGLQETQYF
j_call: TRBJ2-5; v_call: TRBV7-9; clone_size: .; cdr3_aa: CASSPRGTSGPETQYF
j_call: TRBJ1-4; v_call: TRBV20-1; clone_size: .; cdr3_aa: CSASGGLLRTTNEKLFF
j_call: TRBJ2-7; v_call: TRBV5-1; clone_size: .; cdr3_aa: CASSLEGQPPYEQYF
j_call: TRBJ1-2; v_call: TRBV11-2; clone_size: .; cdr3_aa: CASSPHLSNYGYTF
j_call: TRBJ2-1; v_call: TRBV5-1; clone_size: .; cdr3_aa: CASSLGPKRASSYNEQFF
j_call: TRBJ1-3; v_call: TRBV7-8; clone_size: .; cdr3_aa: CASSLATGGSNTIYF
j_call: TRBJ2-3; v_call: TRBV7-2; clone_size: once; cdr3_aa: CASSLYSAGAADTQYF
j_call: TRBJ1-1; v_call: TRBV6-5; clone_size: .; cdr3_aa: CASSSRGRFFAEAFF
j_call: TRBJ2-2; v_call: TRBV2; clone_size: .; cdr3_aa: CASRPTGRTANTGELFF
j_call: TRBJ2-5; v_call: TRBV12-3/TRBV12-4; clone_size: .; cdr3_aa: CASSFRSAVTQYF
j_call: TRBJ1-6; v_call: TRBV6-5; clone_size: once; cdr3_aa: CASSYFQGASGSPLHF
j_call: TRBJ2-6; v_call: TRBV3-1/TRBV3-2; clone_size: .; cdr3_aa: CASSGVRVSGANVLTF
j_call: TRBJ1-6; v_call: TRBV5-4; clone_size: .; cdr3_aa: CASSWDTGDSPLHF
j_call: TRBJ2-2; v_call: TRBV5-8; clone_size: .; cdr3_aa: CASSPASNTGELFF
j_call: TRBJ2-3; v_call: TRBV6-5; clone_size: .; cdr3_aa: CASSRGQPSTDTQYF
j_call: TRBJ2-1; v_call: TRBV4-1; clone_size: many; cdr3_aa: CASSQTLGAGVINEQFF
j_call: TRBJ2-3; v_call: TRBV9; clone_size: .; cdr3_aa: CASSGSGQGGTDTQYF
j_call: TRBJ2-1; v_call: TRBV12-3/TRBV12-4; clone_size: .; cdr3_aa: CASRLQGNEQFF
j_call: TRBJ1-5; v_call: TRBV28; clone_size: once; cdr3_aa: CASSAFTGVAQPQHF
j_call: TRBJ2-5; v_call: TRBV12-3/TRBV12-4; clone_size: .; cdr3_aa: CASSLAGVATQYF
j_call: TRBJ2-5; v_call: TRBV19; clone_size: .; cdr3_aa: CASSMLTSGSYETQYF
j_call: TRBJ2-3; v_call: TRBV3-1/TRBV3-2; clone_size: .; cdr3_aa: CASSQSSSRTDTQYF
j_call: TRBJ2-3; v_call: TRBV7-8; clone_size: .; cdr3_aa: CASSLSFSTQYF
j_call: TRBJ2-7; v_call: TRBV28; clone_size: .; cdr3_aa: CASSLIATGTYPYEQYF
j_call: TRBJ2-3; v_call: TRBV12-5; clone_size: once; cdr3_aa: CASGLGTGPSDTQYF
j_call: TRBJ1-2; v_call: TRBV5-4; clone_size: .; cdr3_aa: CASSLTGVYGYTF
j_call: TRBJ2-7; v_call: TRBV21-1; clone_size: once; cdr3_aa: CASSKISDRLSYEQYF
j_call: TRBJ2-1; v_call: TRBV5-1; clone_size: .; cdr3_aa: CASSLDQGWGNEQFF
j_call: TRBJ2-7; v_call: TRBV5-1; clone_size: .; cdr3_aa: CASSFLAQGAGEQYF
j_call: TRBJ1-6; v_call: TRBV6-6; clone_size: .; cdr3_aa: CASRPDTNNSPLHF